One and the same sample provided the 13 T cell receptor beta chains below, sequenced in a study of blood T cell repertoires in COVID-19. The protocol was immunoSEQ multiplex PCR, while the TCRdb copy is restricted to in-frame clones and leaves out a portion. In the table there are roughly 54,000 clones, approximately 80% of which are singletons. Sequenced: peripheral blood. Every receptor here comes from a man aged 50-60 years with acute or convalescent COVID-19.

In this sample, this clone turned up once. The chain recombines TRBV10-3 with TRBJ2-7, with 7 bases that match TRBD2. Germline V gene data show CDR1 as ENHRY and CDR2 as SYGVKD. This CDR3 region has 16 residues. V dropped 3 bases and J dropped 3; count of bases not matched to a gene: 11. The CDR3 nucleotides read TGTGCCATCAGTGACCCACTACGACGGGAGGTCTACGAGCAGTACTTC. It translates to CAISDPLRREVYEQYF.

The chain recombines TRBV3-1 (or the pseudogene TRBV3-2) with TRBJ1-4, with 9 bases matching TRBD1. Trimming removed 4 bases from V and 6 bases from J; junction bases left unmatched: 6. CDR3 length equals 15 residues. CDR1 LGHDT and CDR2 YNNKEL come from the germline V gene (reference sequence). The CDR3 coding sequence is TGTGCCAGCAGCCGCCGACAGGGGGAGGATGAAAAACTGTTTTTT. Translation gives CASSRRQGEDEKLFF.

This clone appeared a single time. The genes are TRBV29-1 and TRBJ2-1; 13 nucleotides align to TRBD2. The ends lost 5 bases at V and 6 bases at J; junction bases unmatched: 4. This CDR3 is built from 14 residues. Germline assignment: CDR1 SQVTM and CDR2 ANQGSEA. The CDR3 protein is CSVKTSGGPNEQFF. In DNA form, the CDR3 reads TGCAGCGTTAAGACTAGCGGGGGGCCCAATGAGCAGTTCTTC.

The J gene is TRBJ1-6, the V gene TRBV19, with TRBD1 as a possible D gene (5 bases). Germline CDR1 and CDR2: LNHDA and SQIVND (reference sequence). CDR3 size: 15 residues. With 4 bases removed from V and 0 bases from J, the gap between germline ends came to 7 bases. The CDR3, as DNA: TGTGCCAGTAGTAGGCAGGGCTCCTATAATTCACCCCTCCACTTT. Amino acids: CASSRQGSYNSPLHF.

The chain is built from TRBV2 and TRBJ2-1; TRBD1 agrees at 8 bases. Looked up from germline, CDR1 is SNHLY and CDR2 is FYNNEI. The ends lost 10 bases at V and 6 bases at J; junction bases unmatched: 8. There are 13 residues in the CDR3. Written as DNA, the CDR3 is TGTGCCACCCATTGGACAGGGTTCAATGAGCAGTTCTTC. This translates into CATHWTGFNEQFF.

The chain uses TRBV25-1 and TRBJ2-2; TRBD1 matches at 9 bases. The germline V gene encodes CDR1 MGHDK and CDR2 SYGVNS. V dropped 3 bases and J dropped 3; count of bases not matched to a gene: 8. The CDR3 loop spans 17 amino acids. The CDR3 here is CASSDPTGGLDTGELFF. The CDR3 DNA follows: TGTGCCAGCAGTGACCCGACAGGGGGACTCGACACCGGGGAGCTGTTTTTT.

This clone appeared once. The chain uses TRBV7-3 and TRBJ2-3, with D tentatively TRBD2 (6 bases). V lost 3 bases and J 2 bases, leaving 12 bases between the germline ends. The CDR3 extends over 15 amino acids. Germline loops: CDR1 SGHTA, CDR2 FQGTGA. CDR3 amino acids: CASSFSPSATDTQYF. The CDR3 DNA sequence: TGTGCCAGCAGCTTTTCTCCTAGCGCCACAGATACGCAGTATTTT.

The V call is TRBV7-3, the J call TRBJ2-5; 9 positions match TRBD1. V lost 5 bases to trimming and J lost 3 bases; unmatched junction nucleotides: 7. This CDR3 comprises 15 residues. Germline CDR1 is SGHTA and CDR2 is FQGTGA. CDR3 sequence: CASSPGTGWEETQYF. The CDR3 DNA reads TGTGCCAGCAGCCCTGGGACAGGGTGGGAAGAGACCCAGTACTTC.

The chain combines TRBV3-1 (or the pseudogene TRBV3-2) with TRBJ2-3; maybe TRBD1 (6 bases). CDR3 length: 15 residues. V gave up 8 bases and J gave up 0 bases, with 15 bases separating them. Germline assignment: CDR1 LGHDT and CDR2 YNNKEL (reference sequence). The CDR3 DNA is TGTGCCAGCGGGGGACAAACTACTAGCACAGATACGCAGTATTTT. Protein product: CASGGQTTSTDTQYF.

The CDR3 reads CASSAISGTGELFF. CDR3 DNA sequence: TGTGCCAGCAGCGCAATATCAGGGACCGGGGAGCTGTTTTTT. The rearrangement links TRBV5-6 to TRBJ2-2, with D possibly TRBD1 on 5 matching bases. This CDR3 has 14 amino acids. V dropped 4 bases and J dropped 5 bases, with 12 bases sitting between them. CDR1 SGHDT and CDR2 YYEEEE come from the germline V gene.

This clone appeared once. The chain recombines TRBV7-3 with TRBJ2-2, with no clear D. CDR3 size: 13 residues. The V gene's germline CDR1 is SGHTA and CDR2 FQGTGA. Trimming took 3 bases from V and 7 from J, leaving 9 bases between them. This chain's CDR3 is CASSFLGHGELFF. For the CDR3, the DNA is TGTGCCAGCAGCTTCCTAGGCCACGGGGAGCTGTTTTTT.

CDR3 nucleotide sequence: TGTGCCAGCAGCTTAGTTGGGGGGAGCACAGATACGCAGTATTTT. Protein product: CASSLVGGSTDTQYF. This chain connects TRBV11-2 to TRBJ2-3; D may be TRBD2 (6 bases). The CDR3 has 15 residues. The germline gives CDR1 SGHAT, CDR2 FQNNGV. Trimming took off 1 base at V and 0 bases at J, with 8 bases between the two ends.

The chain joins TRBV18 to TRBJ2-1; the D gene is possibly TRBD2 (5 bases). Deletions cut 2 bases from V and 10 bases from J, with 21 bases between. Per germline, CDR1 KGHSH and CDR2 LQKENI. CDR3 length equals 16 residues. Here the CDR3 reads CASSPFEGIIAPEQFF. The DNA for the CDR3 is TGTGCCAGCTCACCATTTGAGGGCATAATCGCCCCGGAGCAGTTCTTC.